These 24 T cell receptor beta chains came from one sample sequenced in a study of blood T cells in healthy people across ages. Alongside a J-beta primer mix, a sample-barcoded 5' primer served in a second PCR lasting 7 to 11 cycles. A single record per CDR3 protein comes from TCRdb applying MiXCR to the 5' RACE reads. This table holds roughly 800,000 distinct CDR3 sequences, around a quarter found once. The data were also submitted as part of a second study, on T cells of mothers and their children.

Sequenced input: blood. These receptors were obtained from a boy aged 5-17 years in good health.

The chain joins TRBV5-1 to TRBJ1-6; D is unclear. The CDR3 has 14 amino acids. V lost 0 bases to trimming and J lost 5 bases, with 6 bases between them. The germline CDR1 and CDR2 sequences are SGHRS and YFSETQ. CDR3 DNA sequence: TGCGCCAGCAGCTTGGAGTCAGATAATTCACCCCTCCACTTT. Translation gives CASSLESDNSPLHF. Using reference TRBV5-1 and TRBJ1-6 for the parts outside the CDR3, the full variable domain is KAGVTQTPRYLIKTRGQQVTLSCSPISGHRSVSWYQQTPGQGLQFLFEYFSETQRNKGNFPGRFSGRQFSNSRSEMNVSTLELGDSALYLCASSLESDNSPLHFGNGTRLTVT.

V gene TRBV4-1 combines with J gene TRBJ2-7, with 7 bases lining up with TRBD2. There are 15 residues in the CDR3. V trimming: 2 bases; J trimming: 2 bases; junction bases outside the gene matches: 6. Germline values: CDR1 MGHRA, CDR2 YSYEKL. The CDR3 region is CASSQIAAGPYEQYF. As DNA, the CDR3 is TGCGCCAGCAGCCAAATAGCAGCGGGACCCTACGAGCAGTACTTC.

The gene calls are TRBV5-1 and TRBJ2-4; 8 bases are shared with TRBD2. Germline CDR1 reads SGHRS; CDR2 reads YFSETQ. The CDR3 loop spans 15 amino acids. The ends lost 3 bases at V and 6 bases at J; junction bases unmatched: 8. The CDR3 coding sequence is TGCGCCAGCAGCTCCCTTGGGACTAGTTCAAACATTCAGTACTTC. Its translation: CASSSLGTSSNIQYF.

This clonotype was seen a few times. This clone may be a read error of a much larger clone one base away. The chain uses TRBV29-1 and TRBJ2-6; tentatively, D is TRBD1 or TRBD2 (5 bases each). There are 14 residues in the CDR3. Trimming shortened V by 1 base and J by 2 bases, and 6 bases separated the two germline ends. The V gene's germline CDR1 is SQVTM and CDR2 ANQGSEA. The CDR3 DNA is TGCAGCGTTGAAGTGGGGGCTGGGGCCAACGTCCTGACTTTC. Protein sequence: CSVEVGAGANVLTF.

This chain connects TRBV11-3 to TRBJ1-2, with D unclear. This CDR3 has 17 amino acids. Germline V gene data show CDR1 as SGHNT and CDR2 as YENEEA. Trimming removed 2 bases from V and 4 bases from J, with 20 bases in between. CDR3 residues: CASSLSRLDSGVYGYTF. CDR3 nucleotides: TGTGCCAGCAGCTTAAGCAGGCTGGATAGTGGTGTCTATGGCTACACCTTC.

The V call is TRBV21-1, the J call TRBJ1-2. TRBV21-1 is designated a pseudogene. The CDR3 runs to 13 residues. For the CDR3, the DNA is TGTGCCAGCAGCAAAGGAACCGAATATGGCTACACCTTC. It encodes CASSKGTEYGYTF.

V gene TRBV12-3 or TRBV12-4 combines with J gene TRBJ2-4; D remains ambiguous. The CDR3 runs 16 residues. Trimming shortened V by 2 bases and J by 4 bases, and 15 bases separated the two germline ends. In DNA form, the CDR3 reads TGTGCCAGCAGTTTAAGGGCCGAGAGTACTAAAAACATTCAGTACTTC. Translation gives CASSLRAESTKNIQYF.

This clonotype was detected only a few times. The chain couples TRBV7-2 to TRBJ2-5; 9 nucleotides line up with TRBD1. J was trimmed by 5 bases and V by 3 bases; bases with no gene match: 10. The CDR3 runs to 16 residues. CDR1 and CDR2 from the germline V gene are SGHTA and FQGNSA. The CDR3 here is CASSLSTGGYRETQYF. CDR3 in DNA: TGTGCCAGCAGCTTGTCGACAGGGGGTTACAGGGAGACCCAGTACTTC.

The chain is built from TRBV11-2 and TRBJ2-2; no clear D gene. The CDR3 spans 14 residues. Germline assignment: CDR1 SGHAT and CDR2 FQNNGV. Trimming removed 5 bases from V and 5 bases from J, with 12 bases in between. The CDR3 DNA is TGTGCCAGCAGCCTTCACGCTCGGACCGGGGAGCTGTTTTTT. It yields the protein CASSLHARTGELFF.

V gene TRBV15 combines with J gene TRBJ2-1; TRBD2 matches 7 bases. Trimming took 5 bases from V and 3 from J; bases not matched to a gene: 16. Germline V gives CDR1 LNHNV, CDR2 YYDKDF (reference sequence). This CDR3 region has 18 residues. CDR3: CATSAALAGGGHYNEQFF. In DNA, the CDR3 is TGTGCCACCAGCGCCGCCCTCGCGGGCGGGGGTCACTACAATGAGCAGTTCTTC.

The chain couples TRBV6-5 to TRBJ2-5; D unclear. Trimming left V 7 bases short and J 4 bases short, with 13 bases between. Germline V gives CDR1 MNHEY, CDR2 SVGAGI. The CDR3 totals 13 residues. The CDR3 DNA is TGTGCCAGCACTGGCGGATCAGGAGAGACCCAGTACTTC. Protein product: CASTGGSGETQYF.

This sequence joins TRBV25-1 and TRBJ2-7; 11 nucleotides line up with TRBD2. Germline loops: CDR1 MGHDK, CDR2 SYGVNS. The CDR3 has 13 residues. V shed 4 bases and J 5 bases; nucleotides not matched to a gene: 1. For the CDR3, the DNA is TGTGCCAGCAGTGCTAGCGGGAGGCACGAGCAGTACTTC. Translated: CASSASGRHEQYF.

The rearrangement joins TRBV20-1 to TRBJ2-3, with a tentative D call TRBD2 (6 bases). V lost 3 bases and J lost 3, with 13 bases in between. The CDR3 consists of 14 residues. Germline CDR1 reads DFQATT; CDR2 reads SNEGSKA (reference sequence). The CDR3 spells CSASGDSRTDTQYF. DNA of the CDR3: TGCAGTGCTAGTGGGGACTCCCGAACAGATACGCAGTATTTT.

This clonotype has only a few counts. This chain links TRBV9 with TRBJ2-5, with TRBD1 matching over 10 bases. CDR1 and CDR2 (germline): SGDLS, YYNGEE. V lost 0 bases to trimming and J lost 1 base; unmatched junction nucleotides: 3. The CDR3 length is 16 residues. Written as DNA, the CDR3 is TGTGCCAGCAGCGTAGGGGACAGGGGAGGCCAAGAGACCCAGTACTTC. This sequence encodes CASSVGDRGGQETQYF.

V and J are TRBV18 and TRBJ2-2; no clear D. CDR1 and CDR2 from the germline V gene are KGHSH and LQKENI. This CDR3 is 16 amino acids long. Trimming left V 0 bases short and J 5 bases short, with 13 bases between. The CDR3 spells CASSPPTQSLTGELFF. CDR3 sequence (DNA): TGTGCCAGCTCACCACCAACGCAGAGTCTTACCGGGGAGCTGTTTTTT.

The rearrangement joins TRBV4-3 to TRBJ2-7; D is possibly TRBD2 (5 bases). Per germline, CDR1 LGHNA and CDR2 YSLEER. This CDR3 has 14 residues. V lost 0 bases and J lost 5, with 11 bases in between. The CDR3 protein is CASSQDTGIHEQYF. The CDR3 bases are TGCGCCAGCAGCCAAGATACGGGGATCCACGAGCAGTACTTC.

Points on this clonotype: At one end, the junction sequence differs from germline, possibly due to a read error. The rearrangement links TRBV12-3 or TRBV12-4 to TRBJ2-3; perhaps D is TRBD1 or TRBD2 (5 bases each). CDR3 length: 14 amino acids. CDR3 in DNA: TGTGCCAGCGCCTTGGGGGTCCGCACGGATACGCAGTATTTT. As protein: CASALGVRTDTQYF.

The chain employs TRBV28 and TRBJ1-2, with no clear D. V shed 4 bases and J shed 7 bases, with 13 bases lying between them. This CDR3 spans 13 amino acids. Germline assignment: CDR1 MDHEN and CDR2 SYDVKM. In nucleotides, the CDR3 is TGTGCCAGCAGTTCCGGATTTCTGGGTGGCTACACCTTC. Encoded protein: CASSSGFLGGYTF.

Only a few counts were recorded for this clonotype. This sequence joins TRBV6-1 and TRBJ2-7; perhaps TRBD1 as D (6 bases). V lost 2 bases to trimming and J lost 2 bases, with 10 bases between them. The CDR3 loop spans 14 amino acids. The V gene's germline CDR1 is MNHNS and CDR2 SASEGT. The CDR3 DNA reads as TGTGCCAGCAGTGAATTGTGGGGGCCCTACGAGCAGTACTTC. Protein: CASSELWGPYEQYF.

The chain joins TRBV29-1 to TRBJ2-5; 10 positions agree with TRBD1. The J call is doubtful: the DNA matches TRBJ2-7 better. The CDR3 extends over 16 amino acids. In germline, CDR1 is SQVTM, CDR2 ANQGSEA. The CDR3 nucleotides read TGCAGCGTTGAAGGCACCGATGGACAGGGGGCCTACGAGCAGTACTTC. This gives the protein CSVEGTDGQGAYEQYF.

This clonotype was seen more than once but under ten times. The chain carries TRBV2 and TRBJ2-7, with D tentatively TRBD1 (6 bases). V lost 6 bases and J lost 2, with 11 bases in between. Germline lookup yields CDR1 SNHLY and CDR2 FYNNEI. There are 13 residues in the CDR3. CDR3 DNA sequence: TGTGCCAGCAGGGACAGCAGAACCTACGAGCAGTACTTC. Its translation: CASRDSRTYEQYF.

V gene TRBV29-1 combines with J gene TRBJ2-5, with a possible D match to TRBD2 (6 bases). V lost 7 bases and J lost 3, with 12 bases in between. Per the germline V gene, CDR1 is SQVTM and CDR2 is ANQGSEA. The CDR3 length is 12 residues. CDR3: CSAGLPKETQYF. The CDR3 DNA is TGCAGCGCGGGACTGCCTAAAGAGACCCAGTACTTC. The whole variable domain, filled in from reference TRBV29-1 and TRBJ2-5, reads SAVISQKPSRDICQRGTSLTIQCQVDSQVTMMFWYRQQPGQSLTLIATANQGSEATYESGFVIDKFPISRPNLTFSTLTVSNMSPEDSSIYLCSAGLPKETQYFGPGTRLLVL.

The V call is TRBV5-4, the J call TRBJ1-1; no firm D call. The CDR3 sequence is 15 residues long. V was trimmed by 4 bases and J by 0 bases, leaving 13 bases between them. CDR1 and CDR2 (germline): SGHNT, YYREEE (reference sequence). CDR3 nucleotide sequence: TGTGCCAGCAGCCCTGAAACAGTCATGAACACTGAAGCTTTCTTT. Translated, it gives CASSPETVMNTEAFF.

This clonotype was counted only a few times. J is TRBJ2-3 and V is TRBV15; 8 bases agree with TRBD1. Trimming took 8 bases from V and 4 from J; bases not matched to a gene: 8. Looked up from germline, CDR1 is LNHNV and CDR2 is YYDKDF (reference sequence). The CDR3 is made up of 14 amino acids. CDR3 amino acids: CATSADRASDTQYF. CDR3 nucleotide sequence: TGTGCCACCTCAGCGGACAGGGCCTCAGATACGCAGTATTTT.